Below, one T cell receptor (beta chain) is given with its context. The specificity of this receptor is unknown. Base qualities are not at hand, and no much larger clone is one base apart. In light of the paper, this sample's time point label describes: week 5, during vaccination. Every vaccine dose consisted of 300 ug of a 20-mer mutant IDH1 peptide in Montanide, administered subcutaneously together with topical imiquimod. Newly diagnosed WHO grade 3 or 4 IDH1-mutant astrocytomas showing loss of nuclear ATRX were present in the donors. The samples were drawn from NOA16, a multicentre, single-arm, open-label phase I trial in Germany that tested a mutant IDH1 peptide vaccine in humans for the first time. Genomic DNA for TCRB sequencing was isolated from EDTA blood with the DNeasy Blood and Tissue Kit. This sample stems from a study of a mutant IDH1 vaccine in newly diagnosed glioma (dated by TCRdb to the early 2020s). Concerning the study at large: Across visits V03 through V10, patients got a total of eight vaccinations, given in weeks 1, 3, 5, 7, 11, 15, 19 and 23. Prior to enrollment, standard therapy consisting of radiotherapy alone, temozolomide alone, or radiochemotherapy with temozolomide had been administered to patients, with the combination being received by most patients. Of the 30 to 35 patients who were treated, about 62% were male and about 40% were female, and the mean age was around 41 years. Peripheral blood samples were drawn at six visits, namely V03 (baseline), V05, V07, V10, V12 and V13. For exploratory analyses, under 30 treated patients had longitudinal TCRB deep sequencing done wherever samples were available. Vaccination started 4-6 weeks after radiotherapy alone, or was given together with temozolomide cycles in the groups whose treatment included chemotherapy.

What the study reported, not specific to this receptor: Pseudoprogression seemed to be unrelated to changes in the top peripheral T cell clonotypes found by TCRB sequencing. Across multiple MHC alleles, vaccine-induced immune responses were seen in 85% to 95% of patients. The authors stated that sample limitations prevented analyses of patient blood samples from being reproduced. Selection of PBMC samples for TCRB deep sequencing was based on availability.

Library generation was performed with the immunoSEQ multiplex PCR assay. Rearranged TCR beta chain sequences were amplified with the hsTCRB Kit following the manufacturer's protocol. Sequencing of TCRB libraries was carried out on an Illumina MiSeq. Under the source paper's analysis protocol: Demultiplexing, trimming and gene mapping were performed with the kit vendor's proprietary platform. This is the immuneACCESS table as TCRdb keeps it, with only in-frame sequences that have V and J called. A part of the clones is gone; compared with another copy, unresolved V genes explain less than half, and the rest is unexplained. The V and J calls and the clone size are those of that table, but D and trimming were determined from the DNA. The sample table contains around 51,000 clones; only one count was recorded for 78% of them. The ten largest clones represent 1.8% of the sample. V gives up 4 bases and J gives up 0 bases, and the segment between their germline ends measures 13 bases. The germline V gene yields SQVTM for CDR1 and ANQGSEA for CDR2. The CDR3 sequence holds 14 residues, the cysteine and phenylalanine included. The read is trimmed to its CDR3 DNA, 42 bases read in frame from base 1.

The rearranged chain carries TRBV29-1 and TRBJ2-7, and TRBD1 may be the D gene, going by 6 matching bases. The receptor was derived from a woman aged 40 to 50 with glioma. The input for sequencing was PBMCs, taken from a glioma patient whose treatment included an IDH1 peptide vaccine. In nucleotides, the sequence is TGCAGCGTTGCGACAGGTGGGAGCTCCTACGAGCAGTACTTC. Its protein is CSVATGGSSYEQYF.